A single sample is the source of the 22 T cell receptor beta chains below, sequenced in a study of spatial heterogeneity in lung cancer. Described time point: sample taken at primary tumor resection. Using its own MiXCR run on the 5' RACE reads, TCRdb lists one record per CDR3 protein. The sample includes some 16,000 distinct CDR3 sequences, roughly 4% of them seen just once. This sample comprised normal lung tissue next to the tumor, obtained at surgery. These receptors were taken from a male donor with early-stage non-small cell lung cancer.

This clonotype was detected ten times or more. The library was built for alpha chains, so this beta chain is an off-target read and its size means little. This chain connects TRBV7-8 to TRBJ2-7; 12 positions agree with TRBD1. The CDR3 runs 15 residues. CDR1 is SGHVS and CDR2 is FQNEAQ in the germline V gene. J gave up 7 bases and V 1 base, and 5 bases lay outside the gene matches. The CDR3, as DNA: TGTGCCAGCAGCTTAGTGGGACAGGGGGCTGGGGAGCAGTACTTC. Translating it yields CASSLVGQGAGEQYF.

This clonotype was counted ten times or more. With the library built for alpha chains, this beta chain is off target and its frequency is not meaningful. This rearrangement joins TRBV5-6 to TRBJ2-2; D ambiguous. Germline V gives CDR1 SGHDT, CDR2 YYEEEE. CDR3 length equals 15 residues. V was trimmed by 4 bases and J by 1 base, leaving 11 bases between them. The chain's CDR3 is CASSSTLLNTGELFF. The CDR3 DNA reads TGTGCCAGCAGCAGTACACTCTTGAACACCGGGGAGCTGTTTTTT.

This clonotype was observed at least ten times. Being off target in a library aimed at alpha chains, this beta chain has a size of little meaning. V gene TRBV7-3 combines with J gene TRBJ2-5; 10 bases agree with TRBD2. CDR3 length: 15 residues. Germline V gene data show CDR1 as SGHTA and CDR2 as FQGTGA. Trimming removed 1 base from V and 5 bases from J; junction bases left unmatched: 4. In DNA, the CDR3 is TGTGCCAGCAGCTTAAGTAGCGGGAGGCACGAGACCCAGTACTTC. Translation gives CASSLSSGRHETQYF.

This clonotype was counted many times. This beta chain lies outside the target of a library built for alpha chains; its clone size means little. This chain uses TRBV3-1 with TRBJ2-1; the D is unclear. Germline lookup yields CDR1 LGHDT and CDR2 YNNKEL (reference sequence). Trimming stripped 0 bases from V and 9 bases from J, with 15 bases between. The CDR3 runs 15 residues. This chain's CDR3 is CASSQDVGSSSEQFF. CDR3 DNA: TGTGCCAGCAGCCAAGATGTGGGCAGTTCAAGTGAGCAGTTCTTC.

This clonotype appeared many times. In a library made to pick up alpha chains, this beta chain is a stray read with a size that means little. CDR3 protein: CASSVVGQAQYF. The CDR3 nucleotides are TGTGCCAGCAGCGTAGTGGGTCAGGCGCAGTATTTT. The rearrangement uses TRBV7-2 and TRBJ2-3, with D hard to call. CDR1 and CDR2 (germline): SGHTA, FQGNSA. V lost 5 bases and J 10 bases, leaving 13 bases between the germline ends. This CDR3 contains 12 residues.

This clonotype has at least ten counts. A library prepared for alpha chains yielded this beta chain as an off-target read; its size is of little meaning. This sequence joins TRBV7-6 and TRBJ2-7; TRBD2 matches 8 bases. Germline V lookup: CDR1 SGHVS, CDR2 FNYEAQ. The J segment lost 3 bases and the V segment lost 7 bases, leaving 11 bases of the junction unmatched. The CDR3 consists of 15 residues. The CDR3 loop reads CASTPRGAGDYEQYF. DNA for the CDR3: TGTGCCAGCACCCCGCGAGGAGCGGGAGACTACGAGCAGTACTTC.

This clonotype was counted at least ten times. This beta chain turned up in a library designed for alpha chains; as an off-target read, its abundance says little. The V gene is TRBV5-1, the J gene TRBJ2-6; D call uncertain. The CDR3 sequence is 14 residues long. Trimming removed 9 bases from V and 1 base from J, with 11 bases in between. Germline V gives CDR1 SGHRS, CDR2 YFSETQ. DNA of the CDR3: TGCGCCATCGTTGACTTGTCTGGGGCCAACGTCCTGACTTTC. Its translation: CAIVDLSGANVLTF.

This clonotype has ten or more counts. This beta chain is a stray read from a library made for alpha chains; its abundance is not meaningful. The V gene is TRBV6-1, the J gene TRBJ2-5, with TRBD1 matching 12 bases. From germline, CDR1 is MNHNS and CDR2 SASEGT. This CDR3 is 18 amino acids long. V lost 8 bases and J lost 5; bases outside the gene matches: 18. CDR3 nucleotides: TGTGCCAGCCGCGGGGGGACAGGGGGCCGTGGAGGGGTCGAGACCCAGTACTTC. It yields the protein CASRGGTGGRGGVETQYF.

This clonotype was detected many times. Being off target in a library aimed at alpha chains, this beta chain has a size of little meaning. V is TRBV6-5 and J is TRBJ1-3, with 10 bases aligning to TRBD1. V lost 6 bases to trimming and J lost 4 bases; unmatched junction nucleotides: 6. This CDR3 has 15 amino acids. The germline CDR1 and CDR2 sequences are MNHEY and SVGAGI. CDR3 sequence reads: CASRRQGAYGNTIYF. CDR3 bases: TGTGCCAGCAGACGACAGGGGGCCTACGGAAACACCATATATTTT.

This clonotype was found many times. With the library built for alpha chains, this beta chain is off target and its frequency is not meaningful. The V and J genes are TRBV30 and TRBJ2-1; D is unresolved. The V gene's germline CDR1 is GTSNPN and CDR2 SVGIG (reference sequence). The CDR3 extends over 13 amino acids. The V end lost 2 bases, the J end lost 7 bases, and 12 bases lay between the germline ends. As DNA, the CDR3 is TGTGCCTGGAGTCTCACGTCTGGAAATGAGCAGTTCTTC. It encodes CAWSLTSGNEQFF.

At least ten counts were recorded for this clonotype. This beta chain appears as a stray read in a library generated for alpha chains; its size is not informative. This chain connects TRBV11-3 to TRBJ2-1, with 8 bases fitting TRBD2. CDR3 size: 16 residues. The germline CDR1 and CDR2 sequences are SGHNT and YENEEA. The ends lost 4 bases at V and 8 bases at J; junction bases unmatched: 13. The CDR3 DNA sequence: TGTGCCAGCAGCTCCGTAGCGGGCGGGGGGATCGATGAGCAGTTCTTC. Protein product: CASSSVAGGGIDEQFF.

This clonotype has at least ten counts. As an off-target read in a library built for alpha chains, this beta chain has a frequency of little significance. The rearrangement uses TRBV20-1 and TRBJ2-7; D gene ambiguous. This CDR3 has 14 amino acids. Germline values: CDR1 DFQATT, CDR2 SNEGSKA (reference sequence). V lost 5 bases and J 3 bases, leaving 17 bases between the germline ends. CDR3: CSALADGVGYEQYF. The DNA of the CDR3 is TGCAGTGCTCTGGCGGACGGTGTCGGCTACGAGCAGTACTTC.

This clonotype was seen repeatedly, ten times or more. With the library built for alpha chains, this beta chain is off target and its frequency is not meaningful. The CDR3: CASSPHTTEKLFF. The CDR3 coding sequence is TGTGCCAGCAGCCCTCACACAACGGAAAAACTGTTTTTT. The chain combines TRBV14 with TRBJ1-4; no clear D. The CDR3 spans 13 residues. CDR1 is SGHDN, CDR2 FVKESK, per germline. V was shortened by 4 bases and J by 8 bases, with 11 bases between the two germline ends.

This clonotype is judged medium-sized. This beta chain is off target for a library built for alpha chains, so its abundance means little. CDR3 coding DNA: TGTGCCAGCAGCCGTTCCAGGGAGCTGTTTTTT. Translating it yields CASSRSRELFF. The chain carries TRBV9 and TRBJ2-2; D unresolved. Germline V CDR1 and CDR2: SGDLS, YYNGEE. V lost 4 bases and J 9 bases, leaving 7 bases between the germline ends. This CDR3 region has 11 residues.

This clonotype showed up many times. As an off-target read in a library built for alpha chains, this beta chain has a frequency of little significance. V is TRBV15 and J is TRBJ1-5; perhaps TRBD1 as D (6 bases). Per the germline V gene, CDR1 is LNHNV and CDR2 is YYDKDF (reference sequence). Trimming shortened V by 1 base and J by 4 bases, and 17 bases separated the two germline ends. The CDR3 length is 17 residues. DNA of the CDR3: TGTGCCACCAGCAGAGGCCCGGGGGCTTTTACGAATCAGCCCCAGCATTTT. Amino acids: CATSRGPGAFTNQPQHF.

This clonotype was found many times. Being off target in a library aimed at alpha chains, this beta chain has a size of little meaning. The chain joins TRBV10-3 to TRBJ1-1; possible D gene TRBD1, 5 bases. Germline-derived CDR1 and CDR2 are ENHRY and SYGVKD. V was shortened by 10 bases and J by 1 base, with 22 bases between the two germline ends. The length of the CDR3 is 16 residues. The CDR3 DNA follows: TGTGCCACCCGGGACGATTCTGGGAGGGGGAACACTGAAGCTTTCTTT. It codes for CATRDDSGRGNTEAFF.

The table lists this clonotype with many counts. This beta chain came through as a stray read in a library set up for alpha chains, and its size says little. DNA for the CDR3: TGTGCCACCGGACTAGCGGGAATCAACGAGCAGTACTTC. Translating it yields CATGLAGINEQYF. The rearrangement joins TRBV19 to TRBJ2-7, with TRBD2 matching over 12 bases. J lost 5 bases, V lost 10 bases, and 6 bases had no gene match. CDR1 is LNHDA and CDR2 is SQIVND in the germline V gene (reference sequence). The CDR3 runs 13 residues.

This clonotype was counted only a few times. It may be a read error: a sequence one base away is much more abundant. This beta chain slipped into a library made for alpha chains as a stray read, so its size is not meaningful. The chain is built from TRBV7-9 and TRBJ1-5; D call uncertain. Germline CDR1 is SEHNR and CDR2 is FQNEAQ (reference sequence). The CDR3 has 12 amino acids. As DNA, the CDR3 is TGTGTCAGCAGCTACTTTAATCAGCCCCAGCATTTT. Its protein product is CVSSYFNQPQHF.

This clonotype was seen at least ten times. The library was prepared for alpha chains; this beta chain is a stray read, so its frequency means little. This chain uses TRBV3-1 with TRBJ2-1; 10 nucleotides match TRBD2. The CDR3 totals 15 residues. Losses at the gene ends were 0 bases for V and 9 bases for J; bases not matched to a gene: 5. Germline CDR1 is LGHDT and CDR2 is YNNKEL (reference sequence). The CDR3 DNA reads as TGTGCCAGCAGCCAAGATGCTAGCGGGAGAGGTGAGCAGTTCTTC. Amino acid sequence: CASSQDASGRGEQFF.

This clonotype appeared many times. With the library built for alpha chains, this beta chain is off target and its frequency is not meaningful. The chain couples TRBV6-6 to TRBJ2-7; TRBD2 matches 10 bases. The CDR3 covers 15 residues. Looked up from germline, CDR1 is MNHNY and CDR2 is SVGAGI (reference sequence). V dropped 8 bases and J dropped 4; count of bases not matched to a gene: 11. Here the CDR3 reads CASGLRTSGPYEQYF. The CDR3 nucleotides are TGTGCCAGCGGACTCCGGACTAGCGGACCGTACGAGCAGTACTTC.

This clonotype was counted at least ten times. This beta chain was picked up by a library intended for alpha chains and is off target, so its count carries little meaning. The chain links TRBV6-1 to TRBJ1-1; D gene uncertain. V was clipped by 7 bases and J by 2 bases, with 14 bases between them. CDR1 and CDR2 from the germline V gene are MNHNS and SASEGT. CDR3 size: 14 residues. The CDR3 DNA is TGTGCCAGCAAATACGACTCCTTCAACACTGAAGCTTTCTTT. This gives the protein CASKYDSFNTEAFF.

By sample share, this clonotype is medium-sized (0.01 to 0.1%). The junction differs from germline at one of its ends, possibly a read error. Found in a library prepared for alpha chains, this beta chain is an off-target read, and its abundance has little meaning. The genes are TRBV7-7 and TRBJ2-3; D unclear. The germline gives CDR1 SSHAT, CDR2 FNYEAQ (reference sequence). This CDR3 has 13 amino acids. The CDR3 region is CASSASGTDTQYF. DNA for the CDR3: TGTGCTAGCAGCGCGTCAGGCACAGATACGCAGTATTTT.